This T cell receptor beta chain was recovered during a study of T cells expressing NK-cell markers. The CDR3 consists of 13 residues. Germline V lookup: CDR1 SQVTM, CDR2 ANQGSEA. Each CDR3 protein gets one entry in TCRdb, which reprocessed the 5' RACE reads and gives no DNA. This sample contains about 380,000 distinct CDR3 sequences. The rearrangement links TRBV29-1 to TRBJ2-5. The source of this sequence is a man aged 18 to 69 in good health. Sequencing was carried out using blood T cells: a sorted CD56 or NKG2C T cell subset, CD4+ or CD8+ T cells, or bulk PBMC T cells (not recorded which). The CDR3 sequence is CSVVSQAQETQYF.